A single sample is the source of the 27 T cell receptor beta chains below, sequenced in a study of blood T cell repertoires in COVID-19. Method: immunoSEQ multiplex PCR; TCRdb's copy keeps in-frame clones and lacks some. The table has approximately 30,000 clones, roughly 90% seen once. The specimen sequenced was peripheral blood. These receptors were collected from a human donor with active COVID-19. The donor label of this sample is uncertain.

The rearrangement joins TRBV10-3 to TRBJ2-5, with D perhaps TRBD1 (5 bases). Germline loops: CDR1 ENHRY, CDR2 SYGVKD. There are 15 residues in the CDR3. The V and J ends lost 0 bases and 5 bases respectively, with 13 bases between them. CDR3 loop: CAISESTAGPETQYF. DNA of the CDR3: TGTGCCATCAGTGAGTCGACAGCTGGCCCTGAGACCCAGTACTTC.

Written as DNA, the CDR3 is TGTGCCAGCAGCTCGCAGCTAGCGGGCCTCCAAGAGACCCAGTACTTC. Amino acid sequence: CASSSQLAGLQETQYF. This sequence joins TRBV7-2 and TRBJ2-5; TRBD2 agrees at 8 bases. The CDR3 totals 16 residues. CDR1 SGHTA and CDR2 FQGNSA come from the germline V gene. The V and J ends lost 4 bases and 1 base, in that order; junction bases with no gene match: 8.

The rearrangement uses TRBV30 and TRBJ1-3, with D hard to call. Germline V lookup: CDR1 GTSNPN, CDR2 SVGIG (reference sequence). The CDR3 runs to 13 residues. Trimming took 1 base from V and 2 from J, leaving 6 bases between them. CDR3 amino acids: CAWSELPGNTIYF. The CDR3 region has the DNA TGTGCCTGGAGTGAACTACCTGGAAACACCATATATTTT.

This chain joins TRBV14 and TRBJ1-2; D possibly corresponds to TRBD1 (6 bases). Looked up from germline, CDR1 is SGHDN and CDR2 is FVKESK. V lost 4 bases, J lost 5 bases, and 14 bases lay in between. There are 14 residues in the CDR3. CDR3 in amino acids: CASSPGAPWYGYTF. In DNA form, the CDR3 reads TGTGCCAGCAGCCCAGGGGCCCCTTGGTATGGCTACACCTTC.

The chain joins TRBV6-1 to TRBJ2-7, with TRBD1 identical over 9 bases. Trimming at V came to 0 bases and at J to 3 bases, leaving 6 bases not matched to a gene. The CDR3 length is 16 residues. Looked up from germline, CDR1 is MNHNS and CDR2 is SASEGT. The CDR3 loop is CASSEAQGQGNYEQYF. The CDR3 DNA sequence: TGTGCCAGCAGTGAAGCTCAGGGACAGGGCAACTACGAGCAGTACTTC.

This chain connects TRBV3-1 (or the pseudogene TRBV3-2) to TRBJ2-1, with 9 bases lining up with TRBD2. Germline V gene data show CDR1 as LGHDT and CDR2 as YNNKEL (reference sequence). The CDR3 totals 17 residues. Losses at the gene ends were 7 bases for V and 9 bases for J; bases not matched to a gene: 19. The CDR3 loop is CASIPYPRRGGRGEQFF. CDR3 sequence (DNA): TGTGCCAGCATCCCCTACCCTCGGCGGGGGGGCCGGGGTGAGCAGTTCTTC.

The chain combines TRBV25-1 with TRBJ2-3; D not resolved. V was shortened by 2 bases and J by 6 bases, with 12 bases between the two germline ends. The length of the CDR3 is 14 residues. Germline values: CDR1 MGHDK, CDR2 SYGVNS. The CDR3 region has the DNA TGTGCCAGCAGTGAACGGCTAGGTTGGGATACGCAGTATTTT. It encodes CASSERLGWDTQYF. The variable domain in full, completed from reference TRBV25-1 and TRBJ2-3, reads EADIYQTPRYLVIGTGKKITLECSQTMGHDKMYWYQQDPGMELHLIHYSYGVNSTEKGDLSSESTVSRIRTEHFPLTLESARPSHTSQYLCASSERLGWDTQYFGPGTRLTVL.

This chain uses TRBV3-1 (or the pseudogene TRBV3-2) with TRBJ2-1, with TRBD2 matching over 9 bases. This CDR3 is built from 15 residues. V gave up 2 bases and J gave up 6 bases; unmatched junction bases: 5. From germline, CDR1 is LGHDT and CDR2 YNNKEL (reference sequence). The CDR3 DNA sequence: TGTGCCAGCAGCCAACTAGCGGGATTCGGCAATGAGCAGTTCTTC. Amino acids: CASSQLAGFGNEQFF.

J is TRBJ1-1 and V is TRBV7-6; no clear D. The CDR3 is made up of 13 amino acids. CDR1 is SGHVS, CDR2 FNYEAQ, per germline. The ends were cut back, 5 bases at V and 1 base at J, with 8 bases in the middle. DNA of the CDR3: TGTGCCAGCAGCCCGACACAGAACACTGAAGCTTTCTTT. Protein product: CASSPTQNTEAFF.

CDR3 sequence reads: CASSVGTLGDTEAFF. The CDR3 DNA reads as TGTGCCAGCAGCGTCGGGACACTTGGGGACACTGAAGCTTTCTTT. The rearrangement links TRBV9 to TRBJ1-1; the D gene is possibly TRBD1 (6 bases). The CDR3 runs to 15 residues. Germline loops: CDR1 SGDLS, CDR2 YYNGEE. Trimming took 2 bases from V and 3 from J, leaving 14 bases between them.

The J gene is TRBJ1-3, the V gene TRBV6-5; D possibly corresponds to TRBD1 (5 bases). CDR1 and CDR2 (germline): MNHEY, SVGAGI. This CDR3 region has 15 residues. The V gene lost 2 bases and the J gene lost 1 base, with 9 bases spanning the gap. Here the CDR3 reads CASSYREGSGNTIYF. CDR3 coding DNA: TGTGCCAGCAGTTACAGGGAGGGGTCTGGAAACACCATATATTTT.

The chain combines TRBV7-2 with TRBJ1-2; D is unresolved. V was trimmed by 2 bases and J by 2 bases, leaving 6 bases between them. The CDR3 is 13 residues long. In germline, CDR1 is SGHTA, CDR2 FQGNSA. CDR3 amino acids: CASSLRENYGYTF. CDR3 DNA sequence: TGTGCCAGCAGCTTACGGGAGAACTATGGCTACACCTTC.

This chain uses TRBV19 with TRBJ2-7, with 9 bases aligning to TRBD1. The CDR3 has 13 amino acids. The trim removed 6 bases at V and 6 bases at J, leaving 6 bases unmatched. The germline gives CDR1 LNHDA, CDR2 SQIVND (reference sequence). In nucleotides, the CDR3 is TGTGCCAGTAGAAGGGGACAGGGAGGCGAGCAGTACTTC. This gives the protein CASRRGQGGEQYF.

This clone was seen once. This chain links TRBV6-5 with TRBJ2-1; 14 nucleotides align to TRBD2. Germline CDR1 MNHEY, CDR2 SVGAGI. With 4 bases clipped from V and 9 bases from J, the junction kept 5 bases outside the gene matches. There are 15 residues in the CDR3. The DNA of the CDR3 is TGTGCCAGCAGTTCCGGGACTAGCGGGGGTAGTGAGCAGTTCTTC. Its translation is CASSSGTSGGSEQFF.

This clone was picked up one time. The gene calls are TRBV7-8 and TRBJ2-1; 8 bases match TRBD2. Germline values: CDR1 SGHVS, CDR2 FQNEAQ. The CDR3 has 14 residues. The trim removed 5 bases at V and 8 bases at J, leaving 8 bases unmatched. The CDR3 DNA sequence: TGTGCCAGCAGCCCCAGGACTAGCCAGGATGAGCAGTTCTTC. Translated, it gives CASSPRTSQDEQFF.

This chain joins TRBV19 and TRBJ1-1; 8 positions agree with TRBD1. The trim removed 5 bases at V and 5 bases at J, leaving 7 bases unmatched. The length of the CDR3 is 14 residues. Germline V CDR1 and CDR2: LNHDA, SQIVND (reference sequence). CDR3 sequence (DNA): TGTGCCAGTAGTCCACAGGGGGTAAGGACTGAAGCTTTCTTT. This translates into CASSPQGVRTEAFF.

The chain employs TRBV6-5 and TRBJ1-1; the D is unclear. CDR1 and CDR2 from the germline V gene are MNHEY and SVGAGI. The CDR3 extends over 13 amino acids. V shed 6 bases and J shed 0 bases, with 8 bases lying between them. The CDR3 coding sequence is TGTGCCAGCAGCCGGGGTCTGAACACTGAAGCTTTCTTT. Translating it yields CASSRGLNTEAFF.

The chain has TRBV9 and TRBJ1-3, with unresolved D. The V gene lost 0 bases and the J gene lost 0 bases, with 10 bases spanning the gap. CDR3 length equals 16 residues. CDR1 is SGDLS and CDR2 is YYNGEE in the germline V gene. The CDR3 coding sequence is TGTGCCAGCAGCGTAGGTCCAGAAAGCTCTGGAAACACCATATATTTT. Protein: CASSVGPESSGNTIYF.

The chain links TRBV9 to TRBJ2-5, with 8 bases lining up with TRBD1. The junction had 9 bases not matched to a gene; V was cut back by 4 bases and J by 1 base. The CDR3 length is 16 residues. In germline, CDR1 is SGDLS, CDR2 YYNGEE. The CDR3 sequence: CASSNRQGFFQETQYF. The CDR3 DNA sequence: TGTGCCAGCAGCAACCGACAGGGGTTTTTCCAAGAGACCCAGTACTTC.

This clone was seen a single time. This chain joins TRBV9 and TRBJ1-1; 10 bases align to TRBD1. Germline loops: CDR1 SGDLS, CDR2 YYNGEE. The junction had 5 bases not matched to a gene; V was cut back by 3 bases and J by 9 bases. CDR3 size: 13 residues. The CDR3 nucleotides read TGTGCCAGCAGCGGGGGACAGGGGATTCAAGCTTTCTTT. Translated: CASSGGQGIQAFF.

This rearrangement joins TRBV13 to TRBJ2-2; 14 nucleotides match TRBD2. CDR3 length: 18 amino acids. V lost 6 bases, J lost 4 bases, and 10 bases stayed unmatched. Germline V CDR1 and CDR2: PRHDT, FYEKMQ (reference sequence). The CDR3 is CASRGTSGSLRGTGELFF. CDR3 in DNA: TGTGCCAGCAGGGGGACTAGCGGGAGTCTTCGAGGCACCGGGGAGCTGTTTTTT.

The rearrangement links TRBV18 to TRBJ1-2, with 7 positions matching TRBD1. The V gene end was trimmed by 0 bases and the J gene end by 4 bases; junction bases not matched to a gene: 2. The CDR3 covers 14 residues. CDR1 and CDR2 from the germline V gene are KGHSH and LQKENI. The CDR3 bases are TGTGCCAGCTCACCACCGTCAGGGGGCTATGGCTACACCTTC. Residues: CASSPPSGGYGYTF.

This clone appeared a few times. This chain connects TRBV12-3 or TRBV12-4 to TRBJ1-5, with no clear D. V was trimmed by 2 bases and J by 5 bases, leaving 4 bases between them. CDR3 length equals 12 residues. CDR3 protein: CASSLRYQPQHF. CDR3 bases: TGTGCCAGCAGTTTACGTTATCAGCCCCAGCATTTT.

This chain links TRBV10-3 with TRBJ1-1; D perhaps matches TRBD1 (5 bases). Germline values: CDR1 ENHRY, CDR2 SYGVKD. V lost 6 bases to trimming and J lost 3 bases, with 8 bases between them. The CDR3 sequence is 12 residues long. The CDR3, as DNA: TGTGCCATCAGGGGGCCCGACACTGAAGCTTTCTTT. This sequence encodes CAIRGPDTEAFF.

This clone has only one observation. V and J are TRBV9 and TRBJ2-5; D possibly corresponds to TRBD2 (7 bases). The CDR3 spans 16 residues. Germline-derived CDR1 and CDR2 are SGDLS and YYNGEE. V was pared by 4 bases and J by 0 bases, with 16 bases between. CDR3 protein: CASSRGADMYQETQYF. Written as DNA, the CDR3 is TGTGCCAGCAGCCGGGGGGCGGACATGTACCAAGAGACCCAGTACTTC.

This clone was counted only a few times. V and J are TRBV11-2 and TRBJ2-7; tentative D call: TRBD1 (6 bases). CDR1 SGHAT and CDR2 FQNNGV come from the germline V gene. With 2 bases removed from V and 3 bases from J, the gap between germline ends came to 17 bases. The CDR3 runs 16 residues. For the CDR3, the DNA is TGTGCCAGCAGCTTAAGCGAGACAGGCTTATACTACGAGCAGTACTTC. It translates to CASSLSETGLYYEQYF. Using reference TRBV11-2 and TRBJ2-7 for the parts outside the CDR3, the full variable domain is EAGVAQSPRYKIIEKRQSVAFWCNPISGHATLYWYQQILGQGPKLLIQFQNNGVVDDSQLPKDRFSAERLKGVDSTLKIQPAKLEDSAVYLCASSLSETGLYYEQYFGPGTRLTVT.

This chain joins TRBV25-1 and TRBJ1-2, with 8 bases that match TRBD1. The CDR3 sequence is 13 residues long. The trim removed 6 bases at V and 3 bases at J, leaving 3 bases unmatched. Per the germline V gene, CDR1 is MGHDK and CDR2 is SYGVNS. The CDR3 sequence: CASSYRGDYGYTF. CDR3 coding DNA: TGTGCCAGCAGCTACAGGGGGGACTATGGCTACACCTTC.